This entry concerns a single T cell receptor (beta chain). The antigen remains undetermined. Data came from immunoSEQ multiplex PCR; TCRdb stores just in-frame clones and leaves some out. The sample yields about 46,000 clones, around three quarters seen once. This sample stems from a study of PD-1 blockade in classical Hodgkin lymphoma. CDR3 length: 12 residues. Germline V gives CDR1 MGHRA, CDR2 YSYEKL. V lost 4 bases and J 7 bases, leaving 10 bases between the germline ends. All patients relapsed after autologous stem cell transplantation, and brentuximab vedotin exposure varied. Best outcomes ranged across complete response, partial response and progressive disease. General study results and limits: Initiation of nivolumab under 1 year after ASCT led to exclusion of patients. Baseline diversity was lower in partial responders and progressors than complete responders. TCR diversity at baseline was reported to be reduced in newly diagnosed patients relative to healthy donors.

The specimen comprised peripheral blood mononuclear cells (PBMCs), sampled before the second cycle of nivolumab. This sequence was found in a human donor with classical Hodgkin lymphoma. This rearrangement joins TRBV4-1 to TRBJ2-5; D may be TRBD2 (5 bases). The DNA of the CDR3 is TGCGCCAGCAGCCCGATGGCGGGGACCCAGTACTTC. Translating gives CASSPMAGTQYF.